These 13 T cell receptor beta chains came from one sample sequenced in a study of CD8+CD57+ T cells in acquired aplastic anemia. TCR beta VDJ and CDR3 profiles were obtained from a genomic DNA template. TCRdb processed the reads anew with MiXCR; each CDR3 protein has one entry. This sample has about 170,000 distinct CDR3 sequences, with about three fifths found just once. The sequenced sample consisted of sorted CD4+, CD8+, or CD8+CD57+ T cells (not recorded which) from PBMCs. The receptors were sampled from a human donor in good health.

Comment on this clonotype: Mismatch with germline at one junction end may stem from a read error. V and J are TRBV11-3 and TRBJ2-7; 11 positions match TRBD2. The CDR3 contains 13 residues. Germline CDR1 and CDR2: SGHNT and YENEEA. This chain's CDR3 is CASSTSGSRQQHF. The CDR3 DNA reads TGTGCCAGCAGCACTAGCGGGAGTCGGCAGCAGCACTTC.

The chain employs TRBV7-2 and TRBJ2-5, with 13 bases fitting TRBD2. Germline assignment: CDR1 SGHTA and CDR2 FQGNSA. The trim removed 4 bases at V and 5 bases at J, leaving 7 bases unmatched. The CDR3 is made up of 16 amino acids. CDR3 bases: TGTGCCAGCAGCTCTCGACTAGCGGGAGGTGTGGAGACCCAGTACTTC. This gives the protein CASSSRLAGGVETQYF.

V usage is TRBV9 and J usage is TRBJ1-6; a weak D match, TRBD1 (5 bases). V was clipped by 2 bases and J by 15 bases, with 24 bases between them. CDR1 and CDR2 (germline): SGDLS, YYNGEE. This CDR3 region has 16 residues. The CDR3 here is CASSVGHGTDPSLLHF. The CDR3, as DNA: TGTGCCAGCAGCGTTGGCCACGGGACCGACCCCAGTCTCCTCCACTTT.

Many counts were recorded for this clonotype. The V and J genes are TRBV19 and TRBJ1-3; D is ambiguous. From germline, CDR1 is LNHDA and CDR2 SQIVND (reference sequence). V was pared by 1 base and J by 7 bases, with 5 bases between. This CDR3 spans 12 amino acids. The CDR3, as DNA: TGTGCCAGTAGTATAGGAGGTAACACCATATATTTT. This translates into CASSIGGNTIYF.

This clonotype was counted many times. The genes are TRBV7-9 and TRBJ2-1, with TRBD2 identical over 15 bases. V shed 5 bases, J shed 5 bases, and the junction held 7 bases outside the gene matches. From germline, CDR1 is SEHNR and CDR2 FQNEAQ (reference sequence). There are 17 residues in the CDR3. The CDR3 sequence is CASSLRTSGRANNEQFF. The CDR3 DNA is TGTGCCAGCAGCCTCCGGACTAGCGGGAGGGCTAACAATGAGCAGTTCTTC.

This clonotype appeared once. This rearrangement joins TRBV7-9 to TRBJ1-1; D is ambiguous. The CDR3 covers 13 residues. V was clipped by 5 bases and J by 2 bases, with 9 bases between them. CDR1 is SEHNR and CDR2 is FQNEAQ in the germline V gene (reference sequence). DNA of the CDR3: TGTGCCAGCAGCGTGGATGTAAACACTGAAGCTTTCTTT. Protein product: CASSVDVNTEAFF.

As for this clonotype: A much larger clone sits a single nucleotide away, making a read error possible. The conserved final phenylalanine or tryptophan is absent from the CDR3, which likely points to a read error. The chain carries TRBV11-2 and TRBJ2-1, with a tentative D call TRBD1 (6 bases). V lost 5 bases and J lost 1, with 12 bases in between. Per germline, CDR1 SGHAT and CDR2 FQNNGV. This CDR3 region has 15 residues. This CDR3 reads CASSQGMGSYNEQFL. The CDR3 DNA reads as TGTGCCAGCAGCCAGGGGATGGGGTCCTACAATGAGCAGTTCCTC.

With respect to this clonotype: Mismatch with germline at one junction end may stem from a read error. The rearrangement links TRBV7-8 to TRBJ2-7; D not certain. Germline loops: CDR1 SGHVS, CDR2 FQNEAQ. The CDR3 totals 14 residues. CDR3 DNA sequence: TGTGCCAGCAGTTTGGATCTCTTCGCCTACGGGCAGTACTTC. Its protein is CASSLDLFAYGQYF.

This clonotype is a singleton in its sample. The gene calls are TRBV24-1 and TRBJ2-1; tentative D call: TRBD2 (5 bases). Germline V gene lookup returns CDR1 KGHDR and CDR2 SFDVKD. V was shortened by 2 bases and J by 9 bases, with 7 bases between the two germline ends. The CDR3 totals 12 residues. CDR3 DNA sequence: TGTGCCACCAGTGATTCGGGGTTTGAGCAGTTCTTC. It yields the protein CATSDSGFEQFF.

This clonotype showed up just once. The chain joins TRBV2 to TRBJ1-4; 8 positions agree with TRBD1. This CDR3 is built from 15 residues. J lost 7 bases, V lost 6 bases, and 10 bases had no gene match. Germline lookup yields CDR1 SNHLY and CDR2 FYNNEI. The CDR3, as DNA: TGTGCCAGCAGGTGGGACAGGCAAGGAGGTGAAAAACTGTTTTTT. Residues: CASRWDRQGGEKLFF.

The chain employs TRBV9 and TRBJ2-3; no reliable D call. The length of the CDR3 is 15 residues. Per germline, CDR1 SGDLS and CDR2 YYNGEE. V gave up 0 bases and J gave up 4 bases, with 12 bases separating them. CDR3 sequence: CASSVDPGRADTQYF. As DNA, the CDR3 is TGTGCCAGCAGCGTAGATCCAGGACGGGCAGATACGCAGTATTTT.

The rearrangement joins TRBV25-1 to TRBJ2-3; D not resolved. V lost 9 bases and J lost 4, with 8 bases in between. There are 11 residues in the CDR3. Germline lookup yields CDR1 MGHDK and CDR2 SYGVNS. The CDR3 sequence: CARKGSDTQYF. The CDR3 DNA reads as TGTGCCAGAAAAGGATCAGATACGCAGTATTTT.

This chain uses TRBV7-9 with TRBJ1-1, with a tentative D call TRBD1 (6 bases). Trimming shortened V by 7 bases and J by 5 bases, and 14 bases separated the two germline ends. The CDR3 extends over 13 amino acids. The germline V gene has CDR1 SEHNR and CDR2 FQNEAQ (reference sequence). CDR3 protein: CASTDVGGTEAFF. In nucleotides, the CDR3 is TGTGCCAGCACAGACGTAGGGGGGACTGAAGCTTTCTTT.